The rows below give T cell receptor beta chains drawn from one sample of a study of blood T cell repertoires in COVID-19. Sequencing used immunoSEQ multiplex PCR; TCRdb keeps in-frame clones, though not all of them. The sample carries under 250,000 clones, roughly 80% recorded once. Sequencing used peripheral blood. The receptors were gathered from a woman in her 70s with COVID-19, enrolled during active disease. The CDR3 runs from the conserved cysteine through the conserved F or W. The D gene is left open where the match is weak. Clone size is given for some rows only: seen once, a few or many times, or a class if the clone is expanded.

clone_size: NA; j_call: TRBJ2-2; v_call: TRBV4-3; d_call: NA; cdr3_nt: TGCGCCAGCAGCCATACCCTCTCCGGGGGAGGATCAACCGGGGAGCTGTTTTTT; cdr3_aa: CASSHTLSGGGSTGELFF
clone_size: NA; j_call: TRBJ1-2; v_call: TRBV7-2; d_call: TRBD1; cdr3_nt: TGTGCCAGCAGCGACGGACAGGGAGAACTATCTGGCTACACCTTC; cdr3_aa: CASSDGQGELSGYTF
clone_size: NA; j_call: TRBJ1-6; v_call: TRBV5-1; d_call: TRBD1; cdr3_nt: TGCGCCAGCAGCCCTGGACAGGGCCAAGGACCCCTCCACTTT; cdr3_aa: CASSPGQGQGPLHF
clone_size: NA; j_call: TRBJ1-4; v_call: TRBV5-4; d_call: TRBD1; cdr3_nt: TGTGCCACCCAGACAGGGGCGCAGGCTAATGAAAAACTGTTTTTT; cdr3_aa: CATQTGAQANEKLFF
clone_size: NA; j_call: TRBJ1-1; v_call: TRBV6-4; d_call: NA; cdr3_nt: TGTGCCGGGGCTGAGGTCGGGGCTTTCTTT; cdr3_aa: CAGAEVGAFF
clone_size: NA; j_call: TRBJ2-7; v_call: TRBV3-1/TRBV3-2; d_call: TRBD2; cdr3_nt: TGTGCCAGCAGCACATCGGGACTAGCGGTCTACGAGCAGTACTTC; cdr3_aa: CASSTSGLAVYEQYF
clone_size: NA; j_call: TRBJ1-1; v_call: TRBV12-3/TRBV12-4; d_call: TRBD1; cdr3_nt: TGTGCCAGCAGTTTGAGACAGGGCACTGAAGCTTTCTTT; cdr3_aa: CASSLRQGTEAFF
clone_size: NA; j_call: TRBJ2-5; v_call: TRBV19; d_call: NA; cdr3_nt: TGTGCCAGTAGTATTCTAGTGGAAGAGACCCAGTACTTC; cdr3_aa: CASSILVEETQYF
clone_size: NA; j_call: TRBJ1-2; v_call: TRBV4-2; d_call: NA; cdr3_nt: TGTGCCAGCAGCCAAGATATCGACCAGGGTGTAGCTAACTATGGCTACACCTTC; cdr3_aa: CASSQDIDQGVANYGYTF
clone_size: NA; j_call: TRBJ2-1; v_call: TRBV19; d_call: TRBD2; cdr3_nt: TGTGCCAGTATCCCTCGGGGGGGGTTTTACAATGAGCAGTTCTTC; cdr3_aa: CASIPRGGFYNEQFF
clone_size: NA; j_call: TRBJ1-5; v_call: TRBV6-5; d_call: TRBD1; cdr3_nt: TGTGCCAGCAGTCAGGGGGCTCTGGATCAGCCCCAGCATTTT; cdr3_aa: CASSQGALDQPQHF
clone_size: NA; j_call: TRBJ2-7; v_call: TRBV6-2/TRBV6-3; d_call: NA; cdr3_nt: TGTGCCAGCAGTTACGATAGCTCCTACGAGCAGTACTTC; cdr3_aa: CASSYDSSYEQYF
clone_size: NA; j_call: TRBJ1-6; v_call: TRBV5-4; d_call: TRBD1; cdr3_nt: TGTGCCAGCAGCCCAGGACAGGGAGGATCACCCCTCCACTTT; cdr3_aa: CASSPGQGGSPLHF
clone_size: NA; j_call: TRBJ1-1; v_call: TRBV28; d_call: NA; cdr3_nt: TGTGCCAGCAGAGCAGGGTTCAAACCTGAAGCTTTCTTT; cdr3_aa: CASRAGFKPEAFF
clone_size: NA; j_call: TRBJ2-1; v_call: TRBV19; d_call: NA; cdr3_nt: TGTGCCAGTAGTATGTCTGATTTAACAACAGGTAATGAGCAGTTCTTC; cdr3_aa: CASSMSDLTTGNEQFF
clone_size: NA; j_call: TRBJ2-5; v_call: TRBV28; d_call: NA; cdr3_nt: TGTGCCAGCAGTTCGGTGGGACAAGGGCCCCAAGAGACCCAGTACTTC; cdr3_aa: CASSSVGQGPQETQYF
clone_size: few; j_call: TRBJ1-3; v_call: TRBV5-5; d_call: NA; cdr3_nt: TGTGCCAGCAGCTTTCTCACAGAATCTGGAAACACCATATATTTT; cdr3_aa: CASSFLTESGNTIYF
clone_size: NA; j_call: TRBJ1-2; v_call: TRBV7-9; d_call: NA; cdr3_nt: TGTGCCAGCAGCTTAGAAGGGGACTCGGCGGGCTACACCTTC; cdr3_aa: CASSLEGDSAGYTF
clone_size: NA; j_call: TRBJ2-5; v_call: TRBV5-4; d_call: TRBD1; cdr3_nt: TGTGCCAGCAGCTCCACGACAGGGATGCGAGAGACCCAGTACTTC; cdr3_aa: CASSSTTGMRETQYF
clone_size: NA; j_call: TRBJ2-1; v_call: TRBV7-2; d_call: NA; cdr3_nt: TGTGCCAGCAGCTCCCCCTTCAATGAGCAGTTCTTC; cdr3_aa: CASSSPFNEQFF
clone_size: NA; j_call: TRBJ1-5; v_call: TRBV6-5; d_call: NA; cdr3_nt: TGTGCCAGCAGTTCCGGGGGGAATAGCAATCAGCCCCAGCATTTT; cdr3_aa: CASSSGGNSNQPQHF
clone_size: NA; j_call: TRBJ2-6; v_call: TRBV3-1/TRBV3-2; d_call: NA; cdr3_nt: TGTGCCAGCAGCCCCCACGGGATAAGGTCTGGGGCCAACGTCCTGACTTTC; cdr3_aa: CASSPHGIRSGANVLTF
clone_size: NA; j_call: TRBJ2-1; v_call: TRBV18; d_call: TRBD2; cdr3_nt: TGTGCCAGCTCACCACCGGGAGCGGGAAATTACAATGAGCAGTTCTTC; cdr3_aa: CASSPPGAGNYNEQFF
clone_size: NA; j_call: TRBJ1-2; v_call: TRBV2; d_call: NA; cdr3_nt: TGTGCCAGCAGTGGAAGTGGACAGACTATTGCTGGCTATGGCTACACCTTC; cdr3_aa: CASSGSGQTIAGYGYTF
clone_size: NA; j_call: TRBJ2-1; v_call: TRBV5-1; d_call: NA; cdr3_nt: TGCGCCAGCAGCCCCAACAGGGTTGACAATGAGCAGTTCTTC; cdr3_aa: CASSPNRVDNEQFF
clone_size: NA; j_call: TRBJ2-3; v_call: TRBV6-5; d_call: TRBD2; cdr3_nt: TGTGCCAGCAACCCTAGCGGGAGAACAGATACGCAGTATTTT; cdr3_aa: CASNPSGRTDTQYF
clone_size: NA; j_call: TRBJ2-1; v_call: TRBV27; d_call: TRBD1; cdr3_nt: TGTGCCAGCAGTTTATCGCCTCGGCCGGGACAGGGGGGCAATGAGCAGTTCTTC; cdr3_aa: CASSLSPRPGQGGNEQFF
clone_size: NA; j_call: TRBJ1-2; v_call: TRBV29-1; d_call: NA; cdr3_nt: TGCAGCGTTGACTCTCTACAGGGAGTAGGATTATCCACCTTC; cdr3_aa: CSVDSLQGVGLSTF
clone_size: NA; j_call: TRBJ2-7; v_call: TRBV5-6; d_call: NA; cdr3_nt: TGTGCCAGCAGCTGGCCCATGGCCCAACATTACGAGCAGTACTTC; cdr3_aa: CASSWPMAQHYEQYF
clone_size: once; j_call: TRBJ1-2; v_call: TRBV2; d_call: NA; cdr3_nt: TGTGCCAGCAGTGAAGCGGGCAGAGGGGGTTGGTACACCTTC; cdr3_aa: CASSEAGRGGWYTF
clone_size: NA; j_call: TRBJ2-6; v_call: TRBV7-3; d_call: TRBD1; cdr3_nt: TGTGCCAGCAGCTCTTGGACAGGGCAGGCCGGGGCCAACGTCCTGACTTTC; cdr3_aa: CASSSWTGQAGANVLTF
clone_size: NA; j_call: TRBJ2-1; v_call: TRBV6-6; d_call: NA; cdr3_nt: TGTGCCAGCAGTCGGACTAATGAGCAGTTCTTC; cdr3_aa: CASSRTNEQFF
clone_size: NA; j_call: TRBJ2-7; v_call: TRBV7-2; d_call: NA; cdr3_nt: TGTGCCAGCAGCTTGTACTACGAGCAGTACTTC; cdr3_aa: CASSLYYEQYF
clone_size: few; j_call: TRBJ1-5; v_call: TRBV20-1; d_call: NA; cdr3_nt: TGCAGTGCTAGTCCTGGGGCGCTCAATCAGCCCCAGCATTTT; cdr3_aa: CSASPGALNQPQHF
clone_size: once; j_call: TRBJ1-1; v_call: TRBV11-2; d_call: NA; cdr3_nt: TGTGCCAGCCTCCAGAGCGGCACTGAAGCTTTCTTT; cdr3_aa: CASLQSGTEAFF
clone_size: NA; j_call: TRBJ2-1; v_call: TRBV2; d_call: TRBD2; cdr3_nt: TGTGCCAGCAGTGACCGGACTAGCGGGAACAATGAGCAGTTCTTC; cdr3_aa: CASSDRTSGNNEQFF
clone_size: NA; j_call: TRBJ1-3; v_call: TRBV6-5; d_call: TRBD1; cdr3_nt: TGTGCCAGCAGTAACGACAGGGGGATCGGAAACACCATATATTTT; cdr3_aa: CASSNDRGIGNTIYF
clone_size: NA; j_call: TRBJ1-1; v_call: TRBV28; d_call: TRBD1; cdr3_nt: TGTGCCAGCAGAACCGGGACAGGGGGCACTGAAGCTTTCTTT; cdr3_aa: CASRTGTGGTEAFF
clone_size: NA; j_call: TRBJ1-3; v_call: TRBV7-9; d_call: TRBD1; cdr3_nt: TGTGCCAGCAGCCTAACGACAGGGACGGGAAACACCATATATTTT; cdr3_aa: CASSLTTGTGNTIYF
clone_size: once; j_call: TRBJ1-5; v_call: TRBV5-8; d_call: TRBD1; cdr3_nt: TGTGCCAGCAGCGAGACAGGGAGCAATCAGCCCCAGCATTTT; cdr3_aa: CASSETGSNQPQHF
clone_size: NA; j_call: TRBJ2-7; v_call: TRBV9; d_call: TRBD2; cdr3_nt: TGTGCCAGCAGCGTAACAGAGCTGTCGGTGTCTAGCGGAAATACCTACGAGCAGTACTTC; cdr3_aa: CASSVTELSVSSGNTYEQYF
clone_size: NA; j_call: TRBJ1-1; v_call: TRBV19; d_call: NA; cdr3_nt: TGTGCCAGTAGTATTTCCAGGAACACTGAAGCTTTCTTT; cdr3_aa: CASSISRNTEAFF